The 24 T cell receptor beta chains below all came from one sample that was sequenced in a study of monozygotic twins with inflammatory bowel disease. TCRdb processed the 5' RACE reads again and assigns one entry to each CDR3 protein, with no DNA. This repertoire includes approximately 330,000 distinct CDR3 sequences. The sequenced material came from blood. The origin of the receptors is a human donor with ulcerative colitis or Crohn's disease, or a healthy co-twin of an affected twin (not recorded which).

V gene TRBV5-1 combines with J gene TRBJ1-3. Germline assignment: CDR1 SGHRS and CDR2 YFSETQ. This CDR3 has 15 amino acids. CDR3 residues: CASSLGMNPGNTIYF.

This sequence joins TRBV27 and TRBJ2-5; the TRBD2 assignment by TCRdb is unverifiable without DNA. The CDR3 is 17 amino acids. CDR1 MNHEY and CDR2 SMNVEV come from the germline V gene (reference sequence). CDR3 sequence: CASSLLGRDSRRETQYF.

The rearrangement links TRBV5-1 to TRBJ2-1; checking the TCRdb D call of TRBD2 is not possible without DNA. In germline, CDR1 is SGHRS, CDR2 YFSETQ. The CDR3 covers 13 residues. The CDR3: CASRGGMSAEQFF.

The J gene is TRBJ2-7, the V gene TRBV7-2; absent DNA, TCRdb's TRBD1 call cannot be checked. The CDR3 totals 16 residues. Per germline, CDR1 SGHTA and CDR2 FQGNSA. CDR3 protein: CASSLGGQQGGYEQYF.

The CDR3 loop reads CASSLGAVEPSYEQYF. The chain employs TRBV5-4 and TRBJ2-7. This CDR3 contains 16 residues. Germline-derived CDR1 and CDR2 are SGHNT and YYREEE (reference sequence).

The V call is TRBV11-2, the J call TRBJ1-2; TCRdb gives TRBD1 as the D gene, but with no DNA this cannot be confirmed. Per germline, CDR1 SGHAT and CDR2 FQNNGV. The CDR3 consists of 15 residues. The CDR3 sequence is CASSLQTGARGGYTF.

The chain combines TRBV7-9 with TRBJ1-3. The CDR3 sequence is 13 residues long. The germline V gene encodes CDR1 SEHNR and CDR2 FQNEAQ (reference sequence). CDR3 sequence reads: CASSPKTGNTIYF.

Frequency places this clonotype as medium-sized (0.01 to 0.1%). V is TRBV6-2 or TRBV6-3 and J is TRBJ2-2; checking the TCRdb D call of TRBD2 is not possible without DNA. CDR3 length: 14 amino acids. CDR1 and CDR2 from the germline V gene are MNHEY and SVGEGT. CDR3 sequence reads: CASSLSGEAGELFF.

The chain has TRBV4-3 and TRBJ1-2. There are 16 residues in the CDR3. The germline V gene has CDR1 LGHNA and CDR2 YSLEER. The CDR3 protein is CASSQESGPNAYGYTF.

V and J are TRBV28 and TRBJ2-3; TCRdb reports TRBD1, a call that lacks DNA to check it against. CDR1 and CDR2 (germline): MDHEN, SYDVKM. This CDR3 region has 15 residues. CDR3 residues: CASSLGGGATDTQYF.

The gene calls are TRBV5-1 and TRBJ1-6; the TCRdb call, TRBD1, lacks DNA for checking. There are 16 residues in the CDR3. Germline V lookup: CDR1 SGHRS, CDR2 YFSETQ. CDR3 protein: CASSPEPRGAASPLHF.

The gene calls are TRBV2 and TRBJ2-1; there is no DNA to check the TCRdb D call of TRBD1. Germline values: CDR1 SNHLY, CDR2 FYNNEI. The CDR3 runs to 13 residues. CDR3 amino acids: CARGESRSVEQFF.

The V and J genes are TRBV4-3 and TRBJ1-1; TCRdb's D call, TRBD1, is unchecked because there is no DNA. CDR1 LGHNA and CDR2 YSLEER come from the germline V gene. CDR3 length: 15 residues. The CDR3 loop reads CASSQVRTGLTEAFF.

The chain employs TRBV7-2 and TRBJ1-2; there is no DNA to check the TCRdb D call of TRBD1. Per the germline V gene, CDR1 is SGHTA and CDR2 is FQGNSA. The CDR3 totals 14 residues. The CDR3 reads CASRRGTVNYGYTF.

The J gene is TRBJ2-1, the V gene TRBV6-4; TCRdb's assignment of TRBD2 cannot be checked, as there is no DNA. Germline CDR1 MRHNA, CDR2 SNTAGT. This CDR3 region has 13 residues. The CDR3 spells CASSAARYNEQFF.

V gene TRBV24-1 combines with J gene TRBJ2-1. CDR1 KGHDR and CDR2 SFDVKD come from the germline V gene. The CDR3 spans 15 residues. The CDR3 protein is CATSDSWAIYNEQFF.

V usage is TRBV5-1 and J usage is TRBJ2-5. CDR1 is SGHRS and CDR2 is YFSETQ in the germline V gene. The CDR3 consists of 14 residues. CDR3 sequence reads: CASSFAERQETQYF.

The J gene is TRBJ2-3, the V gene TRBV5-1; the D call from TCRdb, TRBD2, cannot be confirmed without DNA. CDR1 and CDR2 from the germline V gene are SGHRS and YFSETQ. The CDR3 spans 16 residues. The CDR3 region is CASSFIAGANTDTQYF. Drawing the rest from reference TRBV5-1 and TRBJ2-3, the complete variable domain is KAGVTQTPRYLIKTRGQQVTLSCSPISGHRSVSWYQQTPGQGLQFLFEYFSETQRNKGNFPGRFSGRQFSNSRSEMNVSTLELGDSALYLCASSFIAGANTDTQYFGPGTRLTVL.

V and J are TRBV7-2 and TRBJ2-1. This CDR3 contains 15 residues. Germline-derived CDR1 and CDR2 are SGHTA and FQGNSA. The CDR3 is CASSFSGGYYNEQFF.

The chain carries TRBV5-1 and TRBJ2-3; the D call from TCRdb, TRBD2, cannot be confirmed without DNA. The CDR3 runs to 14 residues. Germline loops: CDR1 SGHRS, CDR2 YFSETQ. This chain's CDR3 is CASSSGLTTDTQYF.

The genes are TRBV10-3 and TRBJ1-5; the TRBD1 assignment by TCRdb is unverifiable without DNA. Per the germline V gene, CDR1 is ENHRY and CDR2 is SYGVKD. The CDR3 is 15 residues long. CDR3 protein: CAISEQGMDNQPQHF.

The V gene is TRBV7-9, the J gene TRBJ2-1; absent DNA, TCRdb's TRBD1 call cannot be checked. CDR1 and CDR2 (germline): SEHNR, FQNEAQ (reference sequence). CDR3 length equals 11 residues. The CDR3 spells CASSFGGEQFF.

V is TRBV29-1 and J is TRBJ2-2; the D call from TCRdb, TRBD1, cannot be confirmed without DNA. In germline, CDR1 is SQVTM, CDR2 ANQGSEA. CDR3 length equals 14 residues. The CDR3 protein is CSVGSGANTGELFF.

The rearrangement uses TRBV6-5 and TRBJ2-1. Germline V CDR1 and CDR2: MNHEY, SVGAGI. The CDR3 runs 14 residues. The CDR3 loop reads CASSYRDSVNEQFF.